The 4 T cell receptor beta chains reported below all come from one sample, sequenced in a study of blood T cell repertoires in COVID-19. Measured with immunoSEQ multiplex PCR; TCRdb has only the in-frame clones, and not every one. The data hold around 40,000 clones, with 90% to 95% observed a single time. Sequences were obtained from peripheral blood. These receptors originate from a human donor with active COVID-19. The donor label of this sample is uncertain.

The CDR3 sequence: CASSIDRGGYEQYF. The CDR3 bases are TGTGCCAGTAGTATAGACAGGGGAGGGTACGAGCAGTACTTC. The genes are TRBV19 and TRBJ2-7; D may be TRBD2 (7 bases). CDR3 length: 14 amino acids. Trimming left V 0 bases short and J 4 bases short, with 10 bases between. CDR1 and CDR2 from the germline V gene are LNHDA and SQIVND (reference sequence).

The chain carries TRBV9 and TRBJ1-4, with D hard to call. Between the trimmed V and J ends, which lost 4 bases and 2 bases, there was a span of 6 bases. CDR3 size: 13 residues. From germline, CDR1 is SGDLS and CDR2 YYNGEE. The CDR3 DNA reads TGTGCCAGCAGCCCCTCGACTAATGAAAAACTGTTTTTT. Its protein is CASSPSTNEKLFF.

The chain recombines TRBV19 with TRBJ2-7; no reliable D call. The length of the CDR3 is 14 residues. V lost 1 base, J lost 0 bases, and 7 bases lay in between. Germline V gene sequence: CDR1 LNHDA, CDR2 SQIVND (reference sequence). The CDR3 loop is CASSIVTSSYEQYF. Here the CDR3 DNA reads TGTGCCAGTAGTATAGTAACTTCCTCCTACGAGCAGTACTTC.

The V gene is TRBV27, the J gene TRBJ1-6, with 8 bases fitting TRBD1. Germline CDR1 reads MNHEY; CDR2 reads SMNVEV (reference sequence). CDR3 length: 15 residues. The ends lost 5 bases at V and 11 bases at J; junction bases unmatched: 11. Here the CDR3 reads CASSPRTGPLAPLHF. In nucleotides, the CDR3 is TGTGCCAGCAGTCCCAGGACAGGGCCTTTGGCACCCCTCCACTTT.